The clone carrying this TCR beta chain was counted at least ten times. Its antigen is undetermined. Each CDR3 protein is one row after TCRdb ran MiXCR on the reads. This table holds 200,000 to 300,000 distinct CDR3 sequences, 10% to 15% found once. Trimming took 5 bases from V and 5 from J; bases not matched to a gene: 9. CDR3 length: 17 amino acids. Germline assignment: CDR1 SGHTA and CDR2 FQGNSA. These data come from a study of T cell repertoires in cytomegalovirus infection. Across the study: Both a matching HLA type and CMV infection were indicated by public TCR beta signatures.

Study outcomes and limitations: Carriers of CMV and the relevant HLA type were discriminated by public TCR beta frequency. HLA-C-restricted CMV-specific TCR beta clonotypes prevailed in the ex vivo response.

The rearrangement uses TRBV7-2 and TRBJ2-1; 13 bases agree with TRBD2. Sequencing used PBMCs. This clonotype was obtained from a human donor in good health (CMV status not recorded). Some clones in this sample may be carry-over from other donors' samples. CDR3 bases: TGTGCCAGCAGCACAGGACTAGCGGGGGCCGTTCACAATGAGCAGTTCTTC. Protein product: CASSTGLAGAVHNEQFF.